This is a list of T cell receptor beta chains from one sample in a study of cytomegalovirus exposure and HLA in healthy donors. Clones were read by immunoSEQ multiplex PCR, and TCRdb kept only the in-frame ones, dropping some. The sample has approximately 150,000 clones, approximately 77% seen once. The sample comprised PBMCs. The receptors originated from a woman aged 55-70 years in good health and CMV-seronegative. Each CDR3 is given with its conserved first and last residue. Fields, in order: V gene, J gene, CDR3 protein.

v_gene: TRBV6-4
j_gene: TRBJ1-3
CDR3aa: CASSPGRGPGNTIYF

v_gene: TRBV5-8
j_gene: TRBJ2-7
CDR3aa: CASSLGPSREQYF

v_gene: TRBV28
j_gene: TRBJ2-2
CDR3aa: CASSPGLIPGELFF

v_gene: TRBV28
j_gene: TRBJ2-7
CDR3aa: CASSKRWGQGYGEQYF

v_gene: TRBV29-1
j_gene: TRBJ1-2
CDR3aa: CSGLGTGAYGYTF

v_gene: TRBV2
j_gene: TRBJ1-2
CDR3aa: CASSTRPRTGEGYTF

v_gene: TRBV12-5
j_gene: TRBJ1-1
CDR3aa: CASGLQGYTEAFF

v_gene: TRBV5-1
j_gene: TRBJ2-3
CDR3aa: CASSSAASSGAQYF

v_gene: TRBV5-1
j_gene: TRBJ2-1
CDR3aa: CASSLGPPNNEQFF

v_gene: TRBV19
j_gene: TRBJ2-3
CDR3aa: CASSRSRGRGTDTQYF

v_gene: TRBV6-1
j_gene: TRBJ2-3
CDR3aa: CASRRVNTDTQYF

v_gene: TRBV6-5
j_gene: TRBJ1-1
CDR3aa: CASSAWEGTEAFF

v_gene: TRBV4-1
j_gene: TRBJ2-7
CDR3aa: CASSQASGSRSYEQYF

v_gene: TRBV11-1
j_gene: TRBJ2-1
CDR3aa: CASSLRERYNEQFF

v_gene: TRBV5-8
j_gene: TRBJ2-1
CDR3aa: CASSFRGSSYNEQFF

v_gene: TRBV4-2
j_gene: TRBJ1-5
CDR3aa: CASSLDRGDQPQHF

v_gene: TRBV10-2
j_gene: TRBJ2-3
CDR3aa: CASSTARGATDTQYF

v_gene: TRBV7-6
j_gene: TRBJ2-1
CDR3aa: CASSRTGGSTYNEQFF

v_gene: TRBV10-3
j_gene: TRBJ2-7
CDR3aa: CAISVGGSGSYEQYF

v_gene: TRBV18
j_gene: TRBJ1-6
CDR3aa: CASSPKVGSYNSPLHF

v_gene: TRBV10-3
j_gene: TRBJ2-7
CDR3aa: CAIKGVGLAGSISYEQYF

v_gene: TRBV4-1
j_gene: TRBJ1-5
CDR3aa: CASSPTGGSNQPQHF

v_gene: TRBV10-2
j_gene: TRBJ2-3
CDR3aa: CASRAGTGVTDTQYF

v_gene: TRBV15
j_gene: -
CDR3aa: CATSRDIRVLAGEETQYF

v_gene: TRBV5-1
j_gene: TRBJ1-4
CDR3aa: CASSCTPGQQEKLFF

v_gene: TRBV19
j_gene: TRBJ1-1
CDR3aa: CASSPRGTANTEAFF

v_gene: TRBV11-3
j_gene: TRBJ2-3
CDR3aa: CASSLKHYGTGVDTQYF

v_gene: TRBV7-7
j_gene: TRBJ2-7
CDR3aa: CASSPQGPHEQYF

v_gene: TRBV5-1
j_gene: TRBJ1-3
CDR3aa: CASSLAQGSTGNTIYF

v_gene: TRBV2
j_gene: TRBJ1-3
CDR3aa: CASSDSGRNTIYF

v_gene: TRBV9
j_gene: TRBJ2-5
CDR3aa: CASSTWDRAASGETQYF

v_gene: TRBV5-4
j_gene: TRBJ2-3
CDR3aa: CASSLGSADRGTQYF

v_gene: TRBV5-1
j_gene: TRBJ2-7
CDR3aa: CASSLGGAGASYEQYF

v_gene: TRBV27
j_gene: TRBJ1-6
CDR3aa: CASSIRGRTDNSPLHF

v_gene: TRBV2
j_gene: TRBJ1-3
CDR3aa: CASSALLAGVGNTIYF

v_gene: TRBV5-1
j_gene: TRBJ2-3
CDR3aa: CASSLALAGGPADTQYF

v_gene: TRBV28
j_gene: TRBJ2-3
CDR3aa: CASSWGGRELAASTDTQYF

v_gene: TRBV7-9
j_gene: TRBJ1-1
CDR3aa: CASSPQSARNTEAFF

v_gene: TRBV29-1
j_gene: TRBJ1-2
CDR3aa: CSVRDSYGYTF

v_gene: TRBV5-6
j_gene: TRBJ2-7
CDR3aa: CASSLQRGEPSDEQYF

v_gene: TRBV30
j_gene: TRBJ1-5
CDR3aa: CAWNSQGVGNQPQHF

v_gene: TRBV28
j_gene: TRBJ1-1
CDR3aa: CASSPGNTEAFF

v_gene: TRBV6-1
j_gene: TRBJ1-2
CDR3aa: CASSEATTRGGYTF

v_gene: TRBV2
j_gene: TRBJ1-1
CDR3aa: CAGTTGWDTEAFF

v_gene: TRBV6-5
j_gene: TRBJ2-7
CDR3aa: CASSYSLQAYEQYF

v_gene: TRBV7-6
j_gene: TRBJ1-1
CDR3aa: CASSFTTPGNTEAFF

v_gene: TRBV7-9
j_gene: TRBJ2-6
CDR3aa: CASSFRGTSGANVLTF

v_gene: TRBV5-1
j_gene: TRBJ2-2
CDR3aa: CASSSMTGWAGELFF

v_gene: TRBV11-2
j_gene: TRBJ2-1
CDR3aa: CASSSLDRGRAYNEQFF

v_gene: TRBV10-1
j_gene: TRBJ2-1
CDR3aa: CASSAAGAFHNEQFF

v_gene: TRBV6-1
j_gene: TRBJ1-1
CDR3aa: CASGETGGITEAFF

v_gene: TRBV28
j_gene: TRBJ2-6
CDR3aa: CASRRQANSGANVLTF